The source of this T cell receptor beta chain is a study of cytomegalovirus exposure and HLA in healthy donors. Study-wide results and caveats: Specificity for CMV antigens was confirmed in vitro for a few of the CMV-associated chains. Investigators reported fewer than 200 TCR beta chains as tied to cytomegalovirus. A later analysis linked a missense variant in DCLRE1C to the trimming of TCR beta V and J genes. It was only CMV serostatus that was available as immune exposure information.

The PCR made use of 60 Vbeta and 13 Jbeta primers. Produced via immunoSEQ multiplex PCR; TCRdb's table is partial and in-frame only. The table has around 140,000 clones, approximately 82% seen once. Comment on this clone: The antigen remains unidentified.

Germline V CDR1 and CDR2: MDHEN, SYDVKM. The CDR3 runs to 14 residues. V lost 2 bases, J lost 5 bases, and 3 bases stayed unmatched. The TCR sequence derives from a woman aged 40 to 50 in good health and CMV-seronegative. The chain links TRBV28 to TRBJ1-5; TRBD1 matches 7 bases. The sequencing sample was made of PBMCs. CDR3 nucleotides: TGTGCCAGCAGTTTAGGGCAGGGGGATCAGCCCCAGCATTTT. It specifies CASSLGQGDQPQHF.